This TCR beta chain was recovered during a study of identical twins. General observations from the study: Invariant MAIT and iNKT cells are populations that could partly confound zero-insertion analyses. Sharing of beta out-of-frame sequences by twins showed a weaker excess.

TCRdb called the 5' RACE reads again in MiXCR, with one record for every CDR3 protein. The sample has roughly 290,000 distinct CDR3 sequences; 9.5% are singletons. Comment on this clonotype: The antigen is unknown.

This CDR3 has 13 amino acids. Per germline, CDR1 SQVTM and CDR2 ANQGSEA. Trimming stripped 1 base from V and 6 bases from J, with 12 bases between. This sample was also put to use in a study of yellow fever vaccine responses in identical twins.

The rearrangement links TRBV29-1 to TRBJ1-1; unclear D gene. Sequencing was done on a sample of CD8+ T cells sorted from blood. The receptor was derived from a woman between 18 and 29 years old in good health. CDR3 coding DNA: TGCAGCGTTGAAGGCCTACGACAAGCTGAAGCTTTCTTT. Protein: CSVEGLRQAEAFF.